The subject of this entry is one T cell receptor (beta chain). Trimming shortened V by 3 bases and J by 1 base, and 18 bases separated the two germline ends. CDR1 is KGHSH, CDR2 LQKENI, per germline. There are 17 residues in the CDR3. This specimen comes from a study of blood T cell repertoires in COVID-19. On the study more broadly: The cDNA or gDNA used as material had been derived from T cells, B-cell-depleted T cells, or PBMCs.

In the authors' workflow: Amplification of reference gene primers provided the estimated nucleated cell counts. The method was immunoSEQ multiplex PCR; TCRdb's version includes in-frame clones alone and lacks a portion of them. V and J calls and clone size are those listed in that table; D and trimming were worked out from the DNA. The sample consists of about 270,000 clones, approximately 81% of them appearing once. J is TRBJ1-2 and V is TRBV18; a weak D match, TRBD1 (6 bases). What was sequenced was peripheral blood. The TCR comes from a woman aged 60 to 75 with active or convalescent COVID-19. CDR3 protein: CASSPKSAQGSNYGYTF. For the CDR3, the DNA is TGTGCCAGCTCACCGAAGTCAGCACAGGGTAGTAACTATGGCTACACCTTC.